The sequence of this TCR beta chain was determined in a study of response to subunit inactivated influenza vaccine. A single record per CDR3 protein comes from TCRdb applying MiXCR to the RT-PCR reads. The table includes hundreds of thousands of distinct CDR3 sequences, approximately 15% detected once. A remark on this clonotype: Its antigen is undetermined.

The study's findings and limits: Every seasonal influenza vaccination brings in few new T cells, the authors suggested.

Trimming took 2 bases from V and 4 from J, leaving 24 bases between them. This CDR3 is built from 18 residues. Germline V CDR1 and CDR2: SGHRS, YFSETQ. The chain links TRBV5-1 to TRBJ1-1; no reliable D call. This clonotype was sampled from a man aged 50 or older who received an inactivated influenza vaccine. Material: PBMCs from blood, obtained roughly 15 days before vaccination. The CDR3 DNA sequence: TGCGCCAGCAGCTTTACGGGCCTCGCAACCCCAGGAAGCACTGAAGCTTTCTTT. Residues: CASSFTGLATPGSTEAFF.